A selection of T cell receptor beta chains follows, all from one sample in a study of T-cell reconstitution after alpha-beta-depleted transplantation in children. In TCRdb, the PCR reads were re-called with MiXCR into one record per CDR3 protein. The sample includes about 580,000 distinct CDR3 sequences, more than 20% of them seen just once. Source: PBMCs, mostly from graft donor cells, taken 360 days after TCRalphabeta/CD19-depleted stem cell transplant. Receptors originate from a boy under three years old who had a stem cell transplant for acute myeloid leukemia, so the T cells may come from the graft donor. Both conserved end residues are part of each CDR3.

J gene | V gene | CDR3 protein
TRBJ1-5 | TRBV28 | CARQEVGNQPQHF
TRBJ1-5 | TRBV28 | CASSLNRLNQPQHF
TRBJ2-3 | TRBV29-1 | CSVDAGLGGDTQYF
TRBJ2-7 | TRBV20-1 | CSASGTSGGYEQYF
TRBJ2-1 | TRBV11-2 | CASSFLAGGVKSYNEQFF
TRBJ2-2 | TRBV9 | CASTRTNTGELFF
TRBJ2-3 | TRBV29-1 | CSAWDPPGMQYF
TRBJ1-4 | TRBV7-3 | CASSLTGGLNEKLFF
TRBJ2-5 | TRBV3-1 | CASILAGGEETQYF
TRBJ1-2 | TRBV20-1 | CSAPPGGPNYGYTF
TRBJ2-2 | TRBV4-1 | CASSRMRGANTGELFF
TRBJ2-2 | TRBV5-1 | CASSLDPRGSDTGELFF
TRBJ2-1 | TRBV20-1 | CSYSRTPGNEQFF
TRBJ2-3 | TRBV7-9 | CASSPWGGPLRDTQYF
TRBJ2-7 | TRBV4-3 | CASSQESLRGHEQYF
TRBJ2-3 | TRBV20-1 | CSARPGLAGASTDTQYF
TRBJ1-2 | TRBV20-1 | CSAQDRGHGYGYTF
TRBJ2-1 | TRBV20-1 | CSARPGGRNEQFF
TRBJ2-1 | TRBV29-1 | CSVAGQGPNEQFF
TRBJ2-3 | TRBV20-1 | CSAGLAGGTDTQYF
TRBJ1-1 | TRBV4-3 | CASSQFRAMNTEAFF
TRBJ2-1 | TRBV13 | CASSLDGTGAYNEQFF
TRBJ1-5 | TRBV7-8 | CASSLDGPDQPQHF
TRBJ1-5 | TRBV12-3/TRBV12-4 | CASSLQINQPQHF
TRBJ2-1 | TRBV20-1 | CSARVPGLANYNEQFF
TRBJ2-1 | TRBV12-3/TRBV12-4 | CASSFPLGTGAYNEQFF
TRBJ2-1 | TRBV18 | CASSPGTGNNEQFF
TRBJ2-3 | TRBV4-1 | CASSQVGGARDTQYF
TRBJ2-1 | TRBV7-9 | CASSSWDSDNEQFF
TRBJ2-7 | TRBV6-2/TRBV6-3 | CASSNRVTYEQYF
TRBJ2-7 | TRBV7-2 | CASSSVFAYEQYF
TRBJ2-7 | TRBV12-3/TRBV12-4 | CASSVTAPGYYEQYF
TRBJ1-4 | TRBV18 | CASSPTDRENEKLFF
TRBJ2-3 | TRBV12-3/TRBV12-4 | CASSLYLTYSSSTDTQYF
TRBJ2-3 | TRBV6-5 | CASSNVGGAADTQYF
TRBJ1-2 | TRBV12-3/TRBV12-4 | CASSFQGTVGYTF
TRBJ2-3 | TRBV7-9 | CASRWTGDGDTQYF
TRBJ2-2 | TRBV6-5 | CASSYRFSRVGTGELFF
TRBJ1-6 | TRBV20-1 | CSADGPAGAYNSPLHF
TRBJ2-1 | TRBV28 | CASTLRIVGDNEQFF
TRBJ2-7 | TRBV24-1 | CATSDFKERGYEQYF
TRBJ2-6 | TRBV29-1 | CSANVQGGGSGANVLTF
TRBJ2-2 | TRBV7-7 | CASSLGAPGELFF
TRBJ1-2 | TRBV12-3/TRBV12-4 | CASSLWQGAGYGYTF
TRBJ2-4 | TRBV7-2 | CASFRGLVKNIQYF
TRBJ1-2 | TRBV6-6 | CASSYGQGVGYTF
TRBJ2-7 | TRBV7-2 | CASSLALSYEQYF
TRBJ2-1 | TRBV27 | CASSLTGWGNEQFF
TRBJ1-1 | TRBV30 | CAWRMGISNTEAFF
TRBJ2-7 | TRBV5-1 | CASSNSGTGIYEQYF
TRBJ2-1 | TRBV20-1 | CSALLGVYNEQFF
TRBJ2-1 | TRBV7-9 | CASSLVPDPVF
TRBJ2-1 | TRBV2 | CASSPTTPGTYNEQFF